This T cell receptor beta chain was obtained from a study of blood T cell repertoires in COVID-19. At the level of the study: T cells, B-cell-depleted T cells, or PBMCs supplied cDNA or gDNA.

Authors' processing steps: Researchers report that nucleated cell counts were estimated from reference gene primer amplification. TCRdb's table, derived via immunoSEQ multiplex PCR, lists solely in-frame clones and lacks some. V and J calls and clone size come straight from that table; D and trimming were deduced from the DNA. Here the sample spans approximately 240,000 clones, about 83% being singletons. Specimen: peripheral blood. This TCR was sampled from a human donor in a cohort sampled during active COVID-19.

The DNA for the CDR3 is TGTGCCAGCAGTGACCCCGGGACAGGCAATCAGCCCCAGCATTTT. Protein sequence: CASSDPGTGNQPQHF. The chain recombines TRBV6-2 or TRBV6-3 with TRBJ1-5; 7 bases are a match to TRBD1. This CDR3 is built from 15 residues. The junction had 6 bases not matched to a gene; V was cut back by 5 bases and J by 2 bases. From germline, CDR1 is MNHEY and CDR2 SVGEGT.